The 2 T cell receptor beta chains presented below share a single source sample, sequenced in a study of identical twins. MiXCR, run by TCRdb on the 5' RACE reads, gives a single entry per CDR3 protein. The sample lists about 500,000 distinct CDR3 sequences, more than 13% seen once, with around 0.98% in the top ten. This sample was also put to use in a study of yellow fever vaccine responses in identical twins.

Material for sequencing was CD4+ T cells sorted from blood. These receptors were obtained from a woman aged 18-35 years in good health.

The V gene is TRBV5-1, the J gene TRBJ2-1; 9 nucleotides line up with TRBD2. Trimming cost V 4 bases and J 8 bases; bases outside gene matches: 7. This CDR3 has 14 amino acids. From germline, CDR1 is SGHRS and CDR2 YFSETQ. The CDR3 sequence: CASSGSGGGDEQFF. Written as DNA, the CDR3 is TGCGCCAGCAGCGGTAGCGGGGGAGGCGATGAGCAGTTCTTC.

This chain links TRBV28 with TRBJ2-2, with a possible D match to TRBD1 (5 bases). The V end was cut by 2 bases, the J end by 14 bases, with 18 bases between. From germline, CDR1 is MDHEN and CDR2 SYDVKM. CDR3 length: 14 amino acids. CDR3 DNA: TGTGCCAGCAGTTTACGAGGTCCCCAGGGTGAACTGTTTTTT. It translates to CASSLRGPQGELFF.